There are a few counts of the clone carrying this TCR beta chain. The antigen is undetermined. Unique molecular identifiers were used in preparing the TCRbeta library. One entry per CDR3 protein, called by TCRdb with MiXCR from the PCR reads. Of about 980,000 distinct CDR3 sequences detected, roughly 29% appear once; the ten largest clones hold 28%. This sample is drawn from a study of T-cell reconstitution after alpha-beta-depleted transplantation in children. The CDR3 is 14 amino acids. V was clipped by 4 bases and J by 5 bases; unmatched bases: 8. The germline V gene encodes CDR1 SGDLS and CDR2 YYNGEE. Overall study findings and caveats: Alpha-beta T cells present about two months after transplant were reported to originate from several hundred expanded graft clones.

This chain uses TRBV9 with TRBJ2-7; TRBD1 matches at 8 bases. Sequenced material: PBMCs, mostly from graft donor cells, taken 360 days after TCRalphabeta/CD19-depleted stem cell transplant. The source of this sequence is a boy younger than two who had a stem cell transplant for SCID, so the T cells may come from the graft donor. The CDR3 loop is CASSSGQGQDEQYF. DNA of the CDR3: TGTGCCAGCAGCTCTGGACAGGGTCAGGACGAGCAGTACTTC.